Shown below are 4 T cell receptor beta chains from a single sample sequenced in a study of T-cell memory formation after mild COVID-19. MiXCR, applied by TCRdb to the 5' RACE reads, yields one record per CDR3 protein. The profile shows about 300,000 distinct CDR3 sequences, approximately 19% of them singletons. Sample: PBMCs or a T cell subset sorted from them (not recorded which). These receptors originate from a young man who had mild COVID-19 (a few samples of this study predate the infection). Cell type and time point are not known.

This clonotype was picked up a small number of times. The chain carries TRBV7-3 and TRBJ2-5, with TRBD2 matching over 7 bases. Germline trimming cut 5 bases from V and 4 bases from J; bases unmatched to any gene: 7. The CDR3 spans 14 residues. Germline CDR1 and CDR2: SGHTA and FQGTGA. CDR3 loop: CASSAGPGGETQYF. The CDR3 bases are TGTGCCAGCAGCGCCGGGCCGGGAGGAGAGACCCAGTACTTC.

This clonotype was counted between two and nine times. This chain uses TRBV28 with TRBJ2-7, with TRBD2 matching over 8 bases. CDR3 length equals 14 residues. With 7 bases clipped from V and 2 bases from J, the junction kept 7 bases outside the gene matches. Germline CDR1 and CDR2: MDHEN and SYDVKM. As DNA, the CDR3 is TGTGCCAGCAACTCGGGGGGGCGAGCCTACGAGCAGTACGTC. Translating it yields CASNSGGRAYEQYV.

The V and J genes are TRBV29-1 and TRBJ1-2, with 9 positions matching TRBD1. Germline lookup yields CDR1 SQVTM and CDR2 ANQGSEA. CDR3 size: 14 residues. V shed 2 bases, J shed 8 bases, and the junction held 9 bases outside the gene matches. The DNA of the CDR3 is TGCAGCGTTGAATCGGGGACAGGGTCGAGGGGCTACACCTTC. This encodes CSVESGTGSRGYTF.

This clonotype was observed a handful of times. V gene TRBV12-3 or TRBV12-4 combines with J gene TRBJ1-2; 10 nucleotides align to TRBD1. Germline trimming cut 4 bases from V and 8 bases from J; bases unmatched to any gene: 16. CDR3 length equals 17 residues. The CDR3 DNA sequence: TGTGCCAGCAGTTCCCGGGACAGGGGCCTCCTCGGGGGGGGCTACACCTTC. Protein product: CASSSRDRGLLGGGYTF.